The 7 T cell receptor beta chains listed next were all sequenced from one sample in a study of blood T cell repertoires in COVID-19. The data were produced by immunoSEQ multiplex PCR, yet TCRdb's version contains in-frame clones alone and is incomplete. The top ten hold approximately 10% of the sample, which has 150,000 to 200,000 clones, roughly 81% seen once. Sequences were obtained from peripheral blood. Receptor source: a middle-aged woman with COVID-19, enrolled during active disease.

The rearrangement joins TRBV7-9 to TRBJ2-7, with 9 nucleotides matching TRBD2. The CDR3 totals 15 residues. J gave up 3 bases and V 3 bases, and 6 bases lay outside the gene matches. Per germline, CDR1 SEHNR and CDR2 FQNEAQ (reference sequence). This chain's CDR3 is CASSFPTSGVYEQYV. Written as DNA, the CDR3 is TGTGCCAGCAGCTTCCCGACTAGCGGCGTCTACGAGCAGTACGTC.

The V gene is TRBV15, the J gene TRBJ2-3, with D perhaps matching TRBD1 (6 bases). The CDR3 is 15 residues long. Germline values: CDR1 LNHNV, CDR2 YYDKDF (reference sequence). V lost 1 base and J 0 bases, leaving 8 bases between the germline ends. Here the CDR3 reads CATSRGGQSTDTQYF. CDR3 DNA: TGTGCCACCAGCAGAGGTGGACAGAGCACAGATACGCAGTATTTT. Complete variable domain (other parts from reference TRBV15 and TRBJ2-3): DAMVIQNPRYQVTQFGKPVTLSCSQTLNHNVMYWYQQKSSQAPKLLFHYYDKDFNNEADTPDNFQSRRPNTSFCFLDIRSPGLGDTAMYLCATSRGGQSTDTQYFGPGTRLTVL.

J is TRBJ2-5 and V is TRBV10-2; D gene unclear. V was pared by 7 bases and J by 1 base, with 13 bases between. This CDR3 has 14 amino acids. CDR1 and CDR2 from the germline V gene are WSHSY and SAAADI. The CDR3 DNA sequence: TGCGCCAGCAAGGAGTCCTACCCCCAAGAGACCCAGTACTTC. Translating it yields CASKESYPQETQYF.

The rearrangement links TRBV30 to TRBJ1-6; TRBD1 matches 7 bases. Germline V gene sequence: CDR1 GTSNPN, CDR2 SVGIG (reference sequence). CDR3 size: 13 residues. V dropped 3 bases and J dropped 13; count of bases not matched to a gene: 9. The CDR3 reads CAWSLGTVPPLHF. CDR3 DNA sequence: TGTGCCTGGAGCCTGGGGACAGTCCCTCCCCTCCACTTT.

The chain carries TRBV27 and TRBJ2-7; a possible D gene is TRBD2 (6 bases). Trimming stripped 9 bases from V and 5 bases from J, with 17 bases between. This CDR3 region has 13 residues. Germline-derived CDR1 and CDR2 are MNHEY and SMNVEV (reference sequence). CDR3 nucleotides: TGTGCCAGGGGGGGATCCCACCAAGACGAGCAGTACGTC. Translating it yields CARGGSHQDEQYV.

J is TRBJ2-3 and V is TRBV19; D possibly corresponds to TRBD1 (5 bases). The CDR3 spans 12 residues. The V and J ends lost 1 base and 7 bases respectively, with 6 bases between them. CDR1 is LNHDA and CDR2 is SQIVND in the germline V gene (reference sequence). The CDR3 nucleotides read TGTGCCAGTAGTATAGCAGGGAATACGCAGTATTTT. This sequence encodes CASSIAGNTQYF.

The V and J genes are TRBV29-1 and TRBJ2-5; D possibly corresponds to TRBD1 (6 bases). V lost 7 bases and J 5 bases, leaving 20 bases between the germline ends. Germline CDR1 is SQVTM and CDR2 is ANQGSEA. The CDR3 is 14 residues long. The CDR3 coding sequence is TGCAGCGCTAGGACAGATTTCTTGTCGGAGACCCAGTACTTC. Translating gives CSARTDFLSETQYF.